This T cell receptor beta chain was profiled in a study of cytomegalovirus exposure and HLA in healthy donors. Whole-study findings and limits: Indistinguishable V segments, including TRBV6-2 and TRBV6-3, were excluded.

This CDR3 has 13 amino acids. V was pared by 0 bases and J by 2 bases, with 8 bases between. CDR1 GTSNPN and CDR2 SVGIG come from the germline V gene (reference sequence). Regarding this clone: Its antigen is unknown.

It was with 60 Vbeta and 13 Jbeta primers that the PCR ran. Method: immunoSEQ multiplex PCR; TCRdb's copy keeps in-frame clones and lacks some. The profile shows about 190,000 clones, approximately 83% of them singletons. The rearrangement links TRBV30 to TRBJ2-7; no clear D. Sequenced: PBMCs. This receptor was taken from a woman between 45 and 60 years old in good health and CMV-seropositive. In nucleotides, the CDR3 is TGTGCCTGGAGTGTACGGTTAGCCTACGAGCAGTACTTC. It specifies CAWSVRLAYEQYF.